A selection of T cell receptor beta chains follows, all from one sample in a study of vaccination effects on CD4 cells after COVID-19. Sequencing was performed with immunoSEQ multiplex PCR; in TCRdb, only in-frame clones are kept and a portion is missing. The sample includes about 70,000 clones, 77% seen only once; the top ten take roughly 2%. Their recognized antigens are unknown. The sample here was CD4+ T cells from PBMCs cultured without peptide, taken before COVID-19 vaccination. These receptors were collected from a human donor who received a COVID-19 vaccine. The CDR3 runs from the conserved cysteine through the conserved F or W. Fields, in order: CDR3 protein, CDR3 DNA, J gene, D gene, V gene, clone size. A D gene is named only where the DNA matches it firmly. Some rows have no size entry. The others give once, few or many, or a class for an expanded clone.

CDR3: CATLAGANEQFF; DNA: TGTGCCACCCTGGCGGGGGCCAATGAGCAGTTCTTC; J: TRBJ2-1; D: .; V: TRBV24-1; size: .
CDR3: CASTPRAEANYGYTF; DNA: TGTGCCAGCACCCCCAGGGCGGAAGCTAACTATGGCTACACCTTC; J: TRBJ1-2; D: .; V: TRBV6-6; size: .
CDR3: CASSGGTRSTDTQYF; DNA: TGCGCCAGCAGTGGCGGGACTCGGAGCACAGATACGCAGTATTTT; J: TRBJ2-3; D: .; V: TRBV10-1; size: .
CDR3: CATSSGVYGYTF; DNA: TGTGCCACCAGCTCAGGGGTATATGGCTACACCTTC; J: TRBJ1-2; D: .; V: TRBV24-1; size: .
CDR3: CASSLALRQETQYF; DNA: TGTGCCAGCAGCTTAGCGCTCAGGCAAGAGACCCAGTACTTC; J: TRBJ2-5; D: .; V: TRBV7-2; size: .
CDR3: CATGGDMSGANVLTF; DNA: TGTGCCACCGGCGGAGATATGTCTGGGGCCAACGTCCTGACTTTC; J: TRBJ2-6; D: .; V: TRBV24-1; size: .
CDR3: CASSSKTGVNQPQHF; DNA: TGTGCCAGCAGCAGCAAGACAGGGGTTAATCAGCCCCAGCATTTT; J: TRBJ1-5; D: TRBD1; V: TRBV6-2/TRBV6-3; size: .
CDR3: CASSLVVVGRTQYF; DNA: TGTGCCAGCAGCTTAGTTGTTGTTGGACGCACCCAGTACTTC; J: TRBJ2-5; D: .; V: TRBV7-8; size: .
CDR3: CSVDRGYTF; DNA: TGCAGCGTTGATCGCGGCTACACCTTC; J: TRBJ1-2; D: .; V: TRBV29-1; size: few
CDR3: CASIREVGTEAFF; DNA: TGTGCCAGCATCAGGGAAGTGGGCACTGAAGCTTTCTTT; J: TRBJ1-1; D: .; V: TRBV2; size: .
CDR3: CASSLQIYDEQFF; DNA: TGTGCCAGCAGCCTCCAAATCTACGATGAGCAGTTCTTC; J: TRBJ2-1; D: .; V: TRBV14; size: .
CDR3: CASSKDRVSTEAFF; DNA: TGTGCCAGTAGTAAGGACAGGGTGAGCACTGAAGCTTTCTTT; J: TRBJ1-1; D: TRBD1; V: TRBV19; size: .
CDR3: CASSQGSLTVNYGYTF; DNA: TGCGCCAGCAGCCAAGGATCCTTGACAGTTAACTATGGCTACACCTTC; J: TRBJ1-2; D: .; V: TRBV4-3; size: .
CDR3: CASSLSTRGLSEDTIYF; DNA: TGTGCCAGCAGCTTGAGTACCAGGGGGCTTTCGGAGGACACCATATATTTT; J: TRBJ1-3; D: TRBD1; V: TRBV5-8; size: .
CDR3: CASLEGSGNTIYF; DNA: TGTGCCAGCTTAGAGGGATCTGGAAACACCATATATTTT; J: TRBJ1-3; D: .; V: TRBV2; size: .
CDR3: CASSRRGAGTEAFF; DNA: TGTGCCAGCAGCCGTAGGGGAGCCGGGACTGAAGCTTTCTTT; J: TRBJ1-1; D: .; V: TRBV5-6; size: .
CDR3: CASSAYQGSTEAFF; DNA: TGTGCCAGCAGTGCGTATCAGGGGAGCACTGAAGCTTTCTTT; J: TRBJ1-1; D: .; V: TRBV2; size: .
CDR3: CAWSGRGEYSNQPQHF; DNA: TGTGCCTGGAGTGGGAGAGGGGAATATAGCAATCAGCCCCAGCATTTT; J: TRBJ1-5; D: .; V: TRBV30; size: .
CDR3: CASSWTALPDTEAFF; DNA: TGTGCCAGCAGCTGGACAGCATTACCCGACACTGAAGCTTTCTTT; J: TRBJ1-1; D: .; V: TRBV7-3; size: .
CDR3: CAISESGLAKDTQYF; DNA: TGTGCCATCAGTGAGTCGGGGCTAGCTAAGGATACGCAGTATTTT; J: TRBJ2-3; D: .; V: TRBV10-3; size: .
CDR3: CASSPLEDSYNEQFF; DNA: TGTGCCAGCTCACCACTGGAGGACTCGTACAATGAGCAGTTCTTC; J: TRBJ2-1; D: .; V: TRBV18; size: .
CDR3: CASSLGAGSPLHF; DNA: TGCGCCAGCAGCTTGGGGGCGGGATCACCCCTCCACTTT; J: TRBJ1-6; D: .; V: TRBV5-1; size: few
CDR3: CASSHGVNTEAFF; DNA: TGTGCCAGCAGCCACGGAGTAAACACTGAAGCTTTCTTT; J: TRBJ1-1; D: .; V: TRBV3-1/TRBV3-2; size: .
CDR3: CASRPEKGSNQPQHF; DNA: TGTGCCAGCAGGCCCGAAAAGGGTAGCAATCAGCCCCAGCATTTT; J: TRBJ1-5; D: .; V: TRBV28; size: .
CDR3: CASSFMGYGYTF; DNA: TGTGCCAGCAGTTTTATGGGCTATGGCTACACCTTC; J: TRBJ1-2; D: .; V: TRBV12-3/TRBV12-4; size: .
CDR3: CASSPGGVRGNTIYF; DNA: TGCGCCAGCAGCCCCGGTGGAGTGCGGGGAAACACCATATATTTT; J: TRBJ1-3; D: .; V: TRBV5-1; size: .
CDR3: CASSVAGGYNEQFF; DNA: TGTGCCAGCAGCGTAGCGGGGGGATACAATGAGCAGTTCTTC; J: TRBJ2-1; D: TRBD2; V: TRBV7-3; size: .
CDR3: CAWSEGVPNNSPLHF; DNA: TGTGCCTGGTCGGAAGGGGTGCCAAATAATTCACCCCTCCACTTT; J: TRBJ1-6; D: .; V: TRBV30; size: few
CDR3: CASSLLGGALSGNTIYF; DNA: TGTGCCAGCTCACTTCTTGGAGGCGCCCTCTCTGGAAACACCATATATTTT; J: TRBJ1-3; D: .; V: TRBV18; size: .
CDR3: CASSLNVGSTDTQYF; DNA: TGTGCCAGCAGCTTAAACGTCGGCAGCACAGATACGCAGTATTTT; J: TRBJ2-3; D: .; V: TRBV7-2; size: few
CDR3: CASRPGTVNTEAFF; DNA: TGCGCCAGCAGACCAGGGACAGTGAACACTGAAGCTTTCTTT; J: TRBJ1-1; D: TRBD1; V: TRBV5-1; size: few
CDR3: CASSQEVGGDTQYF; DNA: TGTGCCAGCAGCCAAGAAGTTGGTGGAGATACGCAGTATTTT; J: TRBJ2-3; D: .; V: TRBV4-2; size: .
CDR3: CASSSASRGDNEQFF; DNA: TGTGCCAGCAGCTCGGCGTCTAGGGGGGACAATGAGCAGTTCTTC; J: TRBJ2-1; D: .; V: TRBV7-3; size: .
CDR3: CASSYNLQSNPFF; DNA: TGTGCCAGCAGTTACAATCTGCAGTCCAACCCGTTCTTC; J: TRBJ2-1; D: .; V: TRBV6-5; size: .
CDR3: CASSQGQGNTEAFF; DNA: TGTGCCAGCAGCCAAGGGCAGGGAAATACTGAAGCTTTCTTT; J: TRBJ1-1; D: .; V: TRBV3-1/TRBV3-2; size: .
CDR3: CASSSTGIGTEAFF; DNA: TGTGCCAGCAGCTCTACAGGGATCGGCACTGAAGCTTTCTTT; J: TRBJ1-1; D: .; V: TRBV7-2; size: .
CDR3: CATRQGANYGYTF; DNA: TGTGCCACAAGACAGGGGGCTAACTATGGCTACACCTTC; J: TRBJ1-2; D: TRBD1; V: TRBV6-5; size: .
CDR3: CASSLAGAHYNEQFF; DNA: TGTGCCAGCAGCCTAGCGGGGGCCCACTACAATGAGCAGTTCTTC; J: TRBJ2-1; D: TRBD2; V: TRBV9; size: .
CDR3: CASSNGYEQFF; DNA: TGTGCCAGCAGTAACGGGTATGAGCAGTTCTTC; J: TRBJ2-1; D: .; V: TRBV2; size: .
CDR3: CATSDPEGGKRRELFF; DNA: TGTGCCACCAGTGACCCGGAGGGAGGAAAAAGAAGGGAGCTGTTTTTT; J: TRBJ2-2; D: .; V: TRBV24-1; size: .
CDR3: CASSLGTSMNTGELFF; DNA: TGTGCCAGCAGCTTAGGGACAAGTATGAACACCGGGGAGCTGTTTTTT; J: TRBJ2-2; D: .; V: TRBV7-2; size: .
CDR3: CASSLSGKLFF; DNA: TGTGCCAGCAGCTTGAGTGGAAAACTGTTTTTT; J: TRBJ1-4; D: .; V: TRBV11-2; size: .
CDR3: CASSLTGYGYTF; DNA: TGTGCCAGTAGTTTGACCGGGTATGGCTACACCTTC; J: TRBJ1-2; D: .; V: TRBV19; size: few